These 8 T cell receptor beta chains were sequenced from one sample in a study of cytomegalovirus exposure and HLA in healthy donors. The PCR contained 60 Vbeta and 13 Jbeta primers. Sequencing used immunoSEQ multiplex PCR; TCRdb keeps in-frame clones, though not all of them. The sample has approximately 88,000 clones, 70% to 85% seen once. The sample taken for sequencing was PBMCs. Receptors originate from a man aged 25 to 45 in good health and CMV-seropositive.

This clone was counted between two and nine times. V is TRBV6-1 and J is TRBJ2-7; 9 bases align to TRBD2. CDR1 and CDR2 from the germline V gene are MNHNS and SASEGT. J was trimmed by 9 bases and V by 3 bases; bases with no gene match: 12. This CDR3 spans 15 amino acids. Written as DNA, the CDR3 is TGTGCCAGCAGTGATGGGCCTATGGCGGGGGGGCGGCAGTACGTC. As protein: CASSDGPMAGGRQYV.

This clone was detected many times. The chain has TRBV2 and TRBJ1-1; D call uncertain. CDR3 length equals 11 residues. V lost 11 bases and J lost 6, with 13 bases in between. The germline V gene encodes CDR1 SNHLY and CDR2 FYNNEI. The CDR3 sequence: CAGRGSAEAFF. The DNA of the CDR3 is TGTGCCGGGCGTGGGAGTGCTGAAGCTTTCTTT. The full variable domain, completed using reference TRBV2 and TRBJ1-1, is EPEVTQTPSHQVTQMGQEVILRCVPISNHLYFYWYRQILGQKVEFLVSFYNNEISEKSEIFDDQFSVERPDGSNFTLKIRSTKLEDSAMYFCAGRGSAEAFFGQGTRLTVV.

The chain recombines TRBV15 with TRBJ1-2, with TRBD1 matching over 12 bases. Trimming at V came to 3 bases and at J to 7 bases, leaving 9 bases not matched to a gene. CDR3 length equals 16 residues. Germline V gives CDR1 LNHNV, CDR2 YYDKDF (reference sequence). CDR3 nucleotide sequence: TGTGCCACCAGCAGGGAGCCGGGACAGGGGGCGCGTGGCTACACCTTC. Translated, it gives CATSREPGQGARGYTF.

The genes are TRBV9 and TRBJ2-1; tentatively, D is TRBD2 (5 bases). The V end lost 4 bases, the J end lost 4 bases, and 18 bases lay between the germline ends. The CDR3 is 16 amino acids. The germline CDR1 and CDR2 sequences are SGDLS and YYNGEE. The chain's CDR3 is CASSPPGVGAYNEQFF. The CDR3 DNA is TGTGCCAGCAGCCCTCCCGGGGTGGGAGCGTACAATGAGCAGTTCTTC.

This clone was detected a few times. CDR3 bases: TGTGCCAGCAGTTACAGACAGGGCGGTTCGAACACTGAAGCTTTCTTT. This codes for CASSYRQGGSNTEAFF. The chain is built from TRBV2 and TRBJ1-1; 7 bases map to TRBD1. Germline V lookup: CDR1 SNHLY, CDR2 FYNNEI. V gave up 5 bases and J gave up 1 base; unmatched junction bases: 10. The CDR3 extends over 16 amino acids.

This chain connects TRBV4-1 to TRBJ2-3; perhaps TRBD2 as D (6 bases). Looked up from germline, CDR1 is MGHRA and CDR2 is YSYEKL. Trimming cost V 1 base and J 0 bases, with 17 bases left between them. This CDR3 has 18 residues. CDR3 residues: CASSQVAAAGISTDTQYF. CDR3 bases: TGCGCCAGCAGCCAAGTGGCGGCGGCGGGGATTAGCACAGATACGCAGTATTTT.

The rearrangement links TRBV9 to TRBJ2-2; TRBD2 agrees at 7 bases. The trim removed 4 bases at V and 0 bases at J, leaving 6 bases unmatched. CDR3 length: 16 residues. In germline, CDR1 is SGDLS, CDR2 YYNGEE. CDR3 sequence: CASSLDLAANTGELFF. The CDR3, as DNA: TGTGCCAGCAGCTTGGATCTAGCGGCGAACACCGGGGAGCTGTTTTTT.

V is TRBV10-1 and J is TRBJ2-6; 9 nucleotides agree with TRBD1. CDR3 length: 17 residues. Germline CDR1 reads WNHNN; CDR2 reads SYGVQD (reference sequence). With 10 bases clipped from V and 0 bases from J, the junction kept 10 bases outside the gene matches. The CDR3, as DNA: TGCGCCACCATCCCGGGACAGGGTCGCTCTGGGGCCAACGTCCTGACTTTC. Its protein is CATIPGQGRSGANVLTF.